The clone carrying this T cell receptor (beta chain) was picked up one time. Germline values: CDR1 MNHNS, CDR2 SASEGT. V was pared by 2 bases and J by 0 bases, with 11 bases between. The CDR3 length is 15 residues. Repertoires were generated with immunoSEQ multiplex PCR, while TCRdb's copy carries only in-frame clones and drops some. In the table there are roughly 15,000 clones, around 70% of which are singletons. The source of the sample is a study of T cells after somatic rescue of genetic block. Sequenced material: peripheral blood mononuclear cells (PBMCs). The sequence came from a boy aged 5-17 years. The J gene is TRBJ2-7, the V gene TRBV6-1; unclear D gene. The CDR3 reads CASSERVGFSYEQYF. The CDR3 DNA sequence: TGTGCCAGCAGTGAAAGGGTCGGGTTCTCCTACGAGCAGTACTTC.